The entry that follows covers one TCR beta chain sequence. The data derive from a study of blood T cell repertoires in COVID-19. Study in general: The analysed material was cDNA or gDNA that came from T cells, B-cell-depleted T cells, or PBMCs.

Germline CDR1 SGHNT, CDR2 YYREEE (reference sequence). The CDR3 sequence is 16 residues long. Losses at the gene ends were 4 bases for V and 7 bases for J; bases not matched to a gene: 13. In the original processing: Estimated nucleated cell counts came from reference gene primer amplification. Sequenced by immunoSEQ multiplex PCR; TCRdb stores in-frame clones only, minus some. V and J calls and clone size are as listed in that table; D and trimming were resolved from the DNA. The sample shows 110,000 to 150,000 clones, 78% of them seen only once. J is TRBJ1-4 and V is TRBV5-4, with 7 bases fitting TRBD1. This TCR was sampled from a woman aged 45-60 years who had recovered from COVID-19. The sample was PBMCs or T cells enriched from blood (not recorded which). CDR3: CASSSPTGSQVEKLFF. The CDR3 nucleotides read TGTGCCAGCAGCAGTCCGACAGGGAGCCAGGTTGAAAAACTGTTTTTT.